This TCR beta chain originates from a study of T cells in localized non-small cell lung cancer. This CDR3 is built from 13 residues. The germline V gene has CDR1 SGHTA and CDR2 FQGNSA. V lost 1 base and J 8 bases, leaving 11 bases between the germline ends. Overall study findings and caveats: Multi-region tumor sequencing was not done, so intratumor heterogeneity could not be excluded. A denser population of T cells in blood accompanied longer overall survival. Compared with tumor, uninvolved adjacent lung displayed greater T cell clonality, ranking highest overall.

Only in-frame clones appear in the TCRdb table, and some are missing; sequencing was by immunoSEQ multiplex PCR. The sample has roughly 1,500 clones; over 25% are singletons. This clone is medium-sized. No antigen is known for it. The chain joins TRBV7-2 to TRBJ1-1; D is ambiguous. This TCR came from a male donor older than 55 with stage II lung adenocarcinoma. Sample: lung tumor tissue, taken before any cancer treatment. The CDR3 DNA sequence: TGTGCCAGCAGCTTAGGGAGCTTGAAGGAAGCTTTCTTT. This sequence encodes CASSLGSLKEAFF.